These 5 T cell receptor beta chains were all obtained from the same sample, sequenced in a study of control samples from healthy donors and cancer patients (dated by TCRdb to the early 2020s). Library method: the immunoSEQ multiplex PCR assay. TCRdb stores this immuneACCESS table with in-frame sequences only. Part of the clones is absent; in the studies checked, under half of the shortfall reflects unresolved V genes, and no reason is known for the rest. The sample table records around 130,000 clones; more than 70% of these occur just once. The leading ten clones occupy 3.2% of the sample. Material: blood. The origin of the receptors is a man aged 45-60 years in good health.

The chain uses TRBV2 and TRBJ1-1; 7 bases are a match to TRBD1. CDR3 length: 13 residues. Germline CDR1 SNHLY, CDR2 FYNNEI. V lost 4 bases and J lost 4; bases outside the gene matches: 3. The CDR3 region has the DNA TGTGCCAGCAGTGGACAGGGCCTCACTGAAGCTTTCTTT. Protein sequence: CASSGQGLTEAFF.

V gene TRBV15 combines with J gene TRBJ1-5; D uncertain. Germline lookup yields CDR1 LNHNV and CDR2 YYDKDF (reference sequence). This CDR3 contains 13 residues. V was cut by 0 bases and J by 7 bases, with 7 bases left in between. The CDR3 protein is CATSRDIGQPQHF. CDR3 sequence (DNA): TGTGCCACCAGCAGAGATATAGGGCAGCCCCAGCATTTT. Full variable domain (missing parts from reference TRBV15 and TRBJ1-5): DAMVIQNPRYQVTQFGKPVTLSCSQTLNHNVMYWYQQKSSQAPKLLFHYYDKDFNNEADTPDNFQSRRPNTSFCFLDIRSPGLGDTAMYLCATSRDIGQPQHFGDGTRLSIL.

The gene calls are TRBV6-5 and TRBJ1-3; D is undetermined. Trimming shortened V by 4 bases and J by 4 bases, and 2 bases separated the two germline ends. CDR3 length equals 11 residues. Germline values: CDR1 MNHEY, CDR2 SVGAGI. CDR3 region: CASSFGNTIYF. The CDR3 DNA reads TGTGCCAGCAGTTTCGGAAACACCATATATTTT.

V and J are TRBV7-6 and TRBJ1-2; weak D call: TRBD1 (5 bases). The CDR3 sequence is 15 residues long. V was shortened by 2 bases and J by 8 bases, with 18 bases between the two germline ends. Germline assignment: CDR1 SGHVS and CDR2 FNYEAQ. The CDR3, as DNA: TGTGCCAGCAGCTTATCGCCCGGGGCTATCTGGGGCTACACCTTC. This encodes CASSLSPGAIWGYTF.

To note about this clone: The sample holds other DNA sequences that translate to the same CDR3. This chain joins TRBV24-1 and TRBJ1-1; no definite D call. The germline V gene has CDR1 KGHDR and CDR2 SFDVKD. V lost 5 bases, J lost 4 bases, and 7 bases lay in between. The CDR3 is 12 amino acids. CDR3 loop: CATSVTGTEAFF. CDR3 coding DNA: TGTGCCACCAGTGTTACGGGCACTGAAGCTTTCTTT.